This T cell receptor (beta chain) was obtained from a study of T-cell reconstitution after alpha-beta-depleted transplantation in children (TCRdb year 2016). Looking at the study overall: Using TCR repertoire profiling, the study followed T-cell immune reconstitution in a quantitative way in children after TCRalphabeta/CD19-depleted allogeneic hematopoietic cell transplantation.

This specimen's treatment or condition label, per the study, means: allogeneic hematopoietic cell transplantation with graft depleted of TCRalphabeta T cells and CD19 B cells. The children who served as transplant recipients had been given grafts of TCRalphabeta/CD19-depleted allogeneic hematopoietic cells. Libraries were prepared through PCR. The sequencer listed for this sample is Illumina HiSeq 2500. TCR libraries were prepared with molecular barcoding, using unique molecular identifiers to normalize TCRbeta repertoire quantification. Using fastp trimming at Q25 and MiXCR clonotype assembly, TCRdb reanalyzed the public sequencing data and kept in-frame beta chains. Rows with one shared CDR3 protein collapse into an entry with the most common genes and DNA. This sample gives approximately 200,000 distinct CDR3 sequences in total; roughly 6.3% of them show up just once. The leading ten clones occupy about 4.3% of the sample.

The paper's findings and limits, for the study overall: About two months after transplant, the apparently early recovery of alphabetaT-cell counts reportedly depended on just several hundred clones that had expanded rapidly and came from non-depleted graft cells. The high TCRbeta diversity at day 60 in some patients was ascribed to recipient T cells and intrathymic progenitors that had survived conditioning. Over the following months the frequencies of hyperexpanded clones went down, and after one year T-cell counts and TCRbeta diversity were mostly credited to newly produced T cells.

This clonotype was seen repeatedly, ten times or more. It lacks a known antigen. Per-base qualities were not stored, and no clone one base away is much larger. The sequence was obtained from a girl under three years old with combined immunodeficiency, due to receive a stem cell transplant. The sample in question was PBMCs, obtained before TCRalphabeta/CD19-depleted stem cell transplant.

CDR3 protein: CASSYSRQNTEAFF. The sequenced DNA: TGTGCCAGCAGTTATTCTCGCCAGAACACTGAAGCTTTCTTT. The chain uses TRBV6-2 or TRBV6-3 and TRBJ1-1, with the D gene too uncertain to name. The CDR3 runs 14 amino acids, cysteine and phenylalanine included. The CDR3 DNA has 42 bases and is translated from base 1. CDR1 and CDR2 are read off the germline V gene as MNHEY and SVGEGT. Trimming costs V 3 bases and J 1 base, and their ends lie 9 bases apart.